Listed here are 6 T cell receptor beta chains from one sample, sequenced in a study of metastatic and nonmetastatic thyroid tumors. TCRdb re-clonotyped the PCR reads through MiXCR. The sample has approximately 35,000 clones; 35% to 45% are singletons. No patient received treatment before thyroid surgery. Sequencing was carried out using tumor tissue. The receptors come from a female donor with papillary thyroid cancer or a benign thyroid nodule (not recorded which). Some clones in this sample may be carry-over from other donors' samples.

Worth noting for this clone: Germline is not matched at one junction end, which may reflect a read error. The chain combines TRBV7-2 with TRBJ2-7; no definite D call. The CDR3 extends over 14 amino acids. The V gene's germline CDR1 is SGHTA and CDR2 FQGNSA. The CDR3 DNA sequence: TGTGCCAGCAGCTTCGAATCACCTCCGGGCGAGAAGTACTTC. This codes for CASSFESPPGEKYF.

This clone occurred a few times. The CDR3 bases are TGTGCCAGCAGCTTATATGCAGATACGCAGTATTTT. This encodes CASSLYADTQYF. The rearrangement uses TRBV7-6 and TRBJ2-3; D is uncertain. The V end was cut by 2 bases, the J end by 4 bases, with 4 bases between. Germline CDR1 and CDR2: SGHVS and FNYEAQ. The CDR3 length is 12 residues.

This clone showed up just a few times. The V and J genes are TRBV6-1 and TRBJ2-1; D remains ambiguous. V shed 6 bases and J shed 4 bases, with 13 bases lying between them. The CDR3 has 14 residues. CDR1 and CDR2 from the germline V gene are MNHNS and SASEGT. In DNA, the CDR3 is TGTGCCAGCAGCGAGACAAATCCTTACAATGAGCAGTTCTTC. This sequence encodes CASSETNPYNEQFF.

The chain employs TRBV9 and TRBJ2-2, with 9 bases aligning to TRBD1. CDR3 length equals 16 residues. Germline CDR1 SGDLS, CDR2 YYNGEE. Trimming at V came to 1 base and at J to 4 bases, leaving 5 bases not matched to a gene. CDR3 protein: CASSVLGQGSTGELFF. The CDR3 region has the DNA TGTGCCAGCAGCGTACTTGGACAGGGGAGCACCGGGGAGCTGTTTTTT.

The genes are TRBV5-1 and TRBJ2-7; D gene uncertain. This CDR3 comprises 12 residues. Trimming removed 1 base at V and 6 bases at J, with 8 bases between. Germline V CDR1 and CDR2: SGHRS, YFSETQ. CDR3 amino acids: CASSLYPSEQYF. The DNA for the CDR3 is TGCGCCAGCAGCTTGTACCCCAGCGAGCAGTACTTC.

This rearrangement joins TRBV7-2 to TRBJ2-3, with unresolved D. V dropped 3 bases and J dropped 3 bases, with 1 base sitting between them. Per the germline V gene, CDR1 is SGHTA and CDR2 is FQGNSA. CDR3 length: 11 amino acids. This CDR3 reads CASSLTDTQYF. CDR3 DNA: TGTGCCAGCAGCTTGACAGATACGCAGTATTTT.